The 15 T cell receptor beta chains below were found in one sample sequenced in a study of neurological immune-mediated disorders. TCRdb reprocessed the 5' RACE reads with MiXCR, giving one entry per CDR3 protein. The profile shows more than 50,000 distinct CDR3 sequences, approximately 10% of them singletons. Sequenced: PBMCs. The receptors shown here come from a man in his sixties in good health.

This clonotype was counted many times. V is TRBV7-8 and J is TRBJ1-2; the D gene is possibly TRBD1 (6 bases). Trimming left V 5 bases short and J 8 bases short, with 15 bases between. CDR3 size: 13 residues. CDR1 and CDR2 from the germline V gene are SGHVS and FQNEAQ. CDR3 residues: CASSDPRGGGYTF. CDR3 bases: TGTGCCAGCAGCGACCCCAGGGGCGGCGGCTACACCTTC.

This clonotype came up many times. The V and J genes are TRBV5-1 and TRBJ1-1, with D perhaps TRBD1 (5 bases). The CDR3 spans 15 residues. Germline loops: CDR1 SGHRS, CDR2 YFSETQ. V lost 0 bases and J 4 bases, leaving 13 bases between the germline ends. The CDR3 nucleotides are TGCGCCAGCAGCTTGGTGGCAGGGCTGGGCACTGAAGCTTTCTTT. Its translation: CASSLVAGLGTEAFF. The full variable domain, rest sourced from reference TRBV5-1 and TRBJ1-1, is KAGVTQTPRYLIKTRGQQVTLSCSPISGHRSVSWYQQTPGQGLQFLFEYFSETQRNKGNFPGRFSGRQFSNSRSEMNVSTLELGDSALYLCASSLVAGLGTEAFFGQGTRLTVV.

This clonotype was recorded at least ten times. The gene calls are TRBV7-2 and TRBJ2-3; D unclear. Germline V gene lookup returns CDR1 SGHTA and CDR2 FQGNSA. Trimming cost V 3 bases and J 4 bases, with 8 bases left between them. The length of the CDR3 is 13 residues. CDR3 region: CASSFQGPDTQYF. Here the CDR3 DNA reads TGTGCCAGCAGCTTCCAAGGCCCAGATACGCAGTATTTT.

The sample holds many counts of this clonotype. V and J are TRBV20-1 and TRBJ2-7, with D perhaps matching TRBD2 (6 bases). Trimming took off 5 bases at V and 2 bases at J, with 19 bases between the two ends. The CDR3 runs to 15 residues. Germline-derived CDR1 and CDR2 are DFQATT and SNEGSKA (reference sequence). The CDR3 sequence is CSAPVPGLLAYEQYF. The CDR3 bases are TGCAGTGCTCCTGTTCCGGGACTGTTAGCCTACGAGCAGTACTTC.

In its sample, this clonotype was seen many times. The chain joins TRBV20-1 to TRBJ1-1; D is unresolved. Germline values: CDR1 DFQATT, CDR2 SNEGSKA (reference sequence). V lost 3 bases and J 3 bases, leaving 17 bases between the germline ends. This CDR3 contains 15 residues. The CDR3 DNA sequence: TGCAGTGCTAGGGCAGCGGAAGGCCGGGACACTGAAGCTTTCTTT. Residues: CSARAAEGRDTEAFF.

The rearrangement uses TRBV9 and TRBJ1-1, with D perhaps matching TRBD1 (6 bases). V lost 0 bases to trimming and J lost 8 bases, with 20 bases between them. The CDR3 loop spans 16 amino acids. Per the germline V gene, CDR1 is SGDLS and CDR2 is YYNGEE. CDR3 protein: CASSVEVAAGANEAFF. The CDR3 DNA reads TGTGCCAGCAGCGTAGAGGTGGCGGCAGGGGCGAACGAAGCTTTCTTT.

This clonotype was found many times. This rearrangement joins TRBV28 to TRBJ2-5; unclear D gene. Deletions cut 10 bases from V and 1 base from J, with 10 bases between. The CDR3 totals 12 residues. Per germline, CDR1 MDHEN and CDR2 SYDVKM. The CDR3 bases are TGTGCCATCGGACGATCCCAAGAGACCCAGTACTTC. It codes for CAIGRSQETQYF.

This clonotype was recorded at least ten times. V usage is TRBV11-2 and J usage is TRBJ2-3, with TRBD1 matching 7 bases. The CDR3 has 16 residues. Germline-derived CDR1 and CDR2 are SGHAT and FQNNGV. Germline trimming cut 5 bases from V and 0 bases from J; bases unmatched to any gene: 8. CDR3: CASSPGQSISTDTQYF. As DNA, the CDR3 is TGTGCCAGCAGCCCGGGACAGTCTATTAGCACAGATACGCAGTATTTT.

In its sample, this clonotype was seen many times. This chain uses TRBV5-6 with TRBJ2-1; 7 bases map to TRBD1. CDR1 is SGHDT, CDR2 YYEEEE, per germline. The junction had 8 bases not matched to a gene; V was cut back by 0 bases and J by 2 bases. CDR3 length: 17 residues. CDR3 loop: CASSLDTGAGTYNEQFF. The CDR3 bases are TGTGCCAGCAGCTTGGACACAGGGGCAGGAACCTACAATGAGCAGTTCTTC.

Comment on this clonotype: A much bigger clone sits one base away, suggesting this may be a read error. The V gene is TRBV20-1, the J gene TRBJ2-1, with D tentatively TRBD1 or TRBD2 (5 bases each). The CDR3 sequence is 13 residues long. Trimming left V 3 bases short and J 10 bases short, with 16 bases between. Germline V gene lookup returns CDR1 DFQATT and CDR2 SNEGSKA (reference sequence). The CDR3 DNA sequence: TGCAGTGCTAGCGGGACGGCCAGCAACGAGCAGTTCTTC. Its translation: CSASGTASNEQFF.

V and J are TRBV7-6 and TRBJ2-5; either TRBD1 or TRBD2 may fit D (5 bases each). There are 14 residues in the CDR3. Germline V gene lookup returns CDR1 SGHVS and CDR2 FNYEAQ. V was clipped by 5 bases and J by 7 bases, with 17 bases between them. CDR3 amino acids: CASSREGTHVTQYF. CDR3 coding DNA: TGTGCCAGCAGCCGCGAAGGGACCCACGTGACCCAGTACTTC.

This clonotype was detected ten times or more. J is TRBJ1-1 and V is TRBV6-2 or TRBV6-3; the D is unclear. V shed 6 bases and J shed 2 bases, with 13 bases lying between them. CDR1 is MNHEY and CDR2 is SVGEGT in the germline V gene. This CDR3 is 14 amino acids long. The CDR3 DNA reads TGTGCCAGCAGATTAAAACACCCAAACACTGAAGCTTTCTTT. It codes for CASRLKHPNTEAFF.

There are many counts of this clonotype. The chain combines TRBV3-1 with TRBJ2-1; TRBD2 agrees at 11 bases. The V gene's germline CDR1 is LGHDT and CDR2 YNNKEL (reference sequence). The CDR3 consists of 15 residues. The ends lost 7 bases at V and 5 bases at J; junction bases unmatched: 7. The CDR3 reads CASTLGTSGNNEQFF. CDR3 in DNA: TGTGCCAGCACCCTCGGGACTAGCGGCAACAATGAGCAGTTCTTC.

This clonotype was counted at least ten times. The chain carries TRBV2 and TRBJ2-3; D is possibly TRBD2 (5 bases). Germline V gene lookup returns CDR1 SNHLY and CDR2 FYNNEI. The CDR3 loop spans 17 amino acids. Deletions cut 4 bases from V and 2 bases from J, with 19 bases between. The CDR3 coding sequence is TGTGCCAGCAGTGTTCCCGCAAAGGGCGGGTACACAGATACGCAGTATTTT. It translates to CASSVPAKGGYTDTQYF.

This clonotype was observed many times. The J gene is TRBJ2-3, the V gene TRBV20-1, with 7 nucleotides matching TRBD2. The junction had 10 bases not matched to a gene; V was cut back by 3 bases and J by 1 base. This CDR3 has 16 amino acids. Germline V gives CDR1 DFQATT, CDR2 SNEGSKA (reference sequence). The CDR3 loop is CSARRESRGGTDTQYF. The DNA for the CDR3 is TGCAGTGCTAGGCGGGAGTCGCGGGGCGGCACAGATACGCAGTATTTT.